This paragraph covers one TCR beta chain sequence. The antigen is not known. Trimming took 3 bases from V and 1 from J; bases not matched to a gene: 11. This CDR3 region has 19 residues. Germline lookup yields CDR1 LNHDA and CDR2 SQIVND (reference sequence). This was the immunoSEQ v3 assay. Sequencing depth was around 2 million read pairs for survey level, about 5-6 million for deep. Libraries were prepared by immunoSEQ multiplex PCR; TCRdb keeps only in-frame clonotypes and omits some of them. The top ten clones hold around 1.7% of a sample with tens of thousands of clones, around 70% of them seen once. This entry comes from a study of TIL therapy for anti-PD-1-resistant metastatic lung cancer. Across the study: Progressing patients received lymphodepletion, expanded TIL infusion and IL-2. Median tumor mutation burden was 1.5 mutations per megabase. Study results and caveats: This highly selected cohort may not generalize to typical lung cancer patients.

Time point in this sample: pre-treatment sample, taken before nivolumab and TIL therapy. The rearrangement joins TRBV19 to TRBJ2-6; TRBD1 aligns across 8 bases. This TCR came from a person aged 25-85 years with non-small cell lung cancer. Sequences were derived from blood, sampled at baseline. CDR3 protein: CASSIRAGQGFSGANVLTF. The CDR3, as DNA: TGTGCCAGTAGTATCAGGGCCGGACAGGGATTTTCTGGGGCCAACGTCCTGACTTTC.